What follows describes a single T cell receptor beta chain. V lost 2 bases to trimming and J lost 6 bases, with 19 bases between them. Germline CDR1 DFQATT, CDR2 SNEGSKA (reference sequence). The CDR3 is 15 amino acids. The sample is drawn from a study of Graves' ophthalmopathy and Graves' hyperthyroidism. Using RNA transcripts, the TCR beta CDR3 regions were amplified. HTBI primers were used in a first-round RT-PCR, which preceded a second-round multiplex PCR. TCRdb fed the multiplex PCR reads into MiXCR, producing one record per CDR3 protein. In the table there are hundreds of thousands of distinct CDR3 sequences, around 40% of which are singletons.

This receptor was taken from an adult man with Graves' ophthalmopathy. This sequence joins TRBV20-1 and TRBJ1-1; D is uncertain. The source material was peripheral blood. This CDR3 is CSARQHQRFQPEAFF. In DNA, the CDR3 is TGCAGTGCTAGACAACATCAGAGATTTCAGCCTGAAGCTTTCTTT.